Below, one T cell receptor (beta chain) is given with its context. The study ran its PCR with 60 Vbeta and 13 Jbeta primers. This table comes from immunoSEQ multiplex PCR, and its TCRdb copy is limited to in-frame clones, with some not included. The profile shows about 70,000 clones, almost 80% of them singletons. The source of the sample is a study of cytomegalovirus exposure and HLA in healthy donors. The CDR3 contains 13 residues. V was pared by 8 bases and J by 4 bases, with 12 bases between. Germline CDR1 reads MGHDK; CDR2 reads SYGVNS. The chain carries TRBV25-1 and TRBJ2-4; tentatively, D is TRBD2 (5 bases). This clonotype originated in a girl between 10 and 17 years old in good health and CMV-seropositive. What was sequenced was PBMCs. CDR3 loop: CASSGIEKNIQYF. CDR3 sequence (DNA): TGTGCCAGCTCCGGGATAGAGAAAAACATTCAGTACTTC.